What follows is one TCR beta chain and its context. Its antigen is unknown. TCRdb re-called the 5' RACE reads with MiXCR, one entry per CDR3 protein. In the table there are around 400,000 distinct CDR3 sequences, roughly 26% of which are singletons. The sample originates from a study of T-cell memory formation after mild COVID-19. The CDR3 sequence is 14 residues long. Between the trimmed V and J ends, which lost 3 bases and 3 bases, there was a span of 12 bases. CDR1 and CDR2 from the germline V gene are MGHRA and YSYEKL. Study observations and caveats: SARS-CoV-2 specificity of second-wave clones peaking day 37 was unconfirmed.

The material sequenced was PBMCs or a T cell subset sorted from them (not recorded which). The sequence was collected from an adult woman who had mild COVID-19 (a few samples of this study predate the infection). Cell type and time point are not known. This chain links TRBV4-1 with TRBJ2-7; the D gene could be TRBD1 or TRBD2 (6 bases each). The CDR3 reads CASSQYKGGYEQYF. The DNA for the CDR3 is TGCGCCAGCAGCCAGTATAAGGGGGGCTACGAGCAGTACTTC.